A single sample is the source of the 23 T cell receptor beta chains below, sequenced in a study of T cells after yellow fever vaccination. A single record per CDR3 protein comes from TCRdb applying MiXCR to the 5' RACE reads. The table has about 430,000 distinct CDR3 sequences, roughly a sixth seen once. Specimen: PBMCs, collected before the yellow fever booster vaccination. These receptors originate from a young man who received the YFV17D yellow fever vaccine.

CDR3 sequence reads: CASSRREGAGELFF. The CDR3 coding sequence is TGTGCCAGCAGCCGCAGGGAGGGGGCCGGGGAGCTGTTTTTT. The chain has TRBV7-8 and TRBJ2-2; the D gene is possibly TRBD2 (7 bases). The CDR3 runs 14 residues. Deletions cut 5 bases from V and 6 bases from J, with 13 bases between. The germline V gene encodes CDR1 SGHVS and CDR2 FQNEAQ.

The chain uses TRBV29-1 and TRBJ1-2; TRBD1 is a possible D gene (6 bases). The CDR3 spans 16 residues. V lost 6 bases to trimming and J lost 2 bases, with 22 bases between them. Germline CDR1 SQVTM, CDR2 ANQGSEA. This chain's CDR3 is CSVGLGAEDLNYGYTF. The CDR3 DNA is TGCAGCGTCGGGCTGGGGGCAGAGGACCTAAACTATGGCTACACCTTC.

This clonotype has only a few counts. This rearrangement joins TRBV9 to TRBJ2-1; D assignment may be TRBD1 or TRBD2 (6 bases each). V lost 3 bases to trimming and J lost 9 bases, with 13 bases between them. This CDR3 contains 13 residues. Looked up from germline, CDR1 is SGDLS and CDR2 is YYNGEE. CDR3 DNA: TGTGCCAGCAGCGGGGGGGCCCCTGGTGAGCAGTTCTTC. Its protein is CASSGGAPGEQFF. The full variable domain, with the rest looked up from reference TRBV9 and TRBJ2-1, is DSGVTQTPKHLITATGQRVTLRCSPRSGDLSVYWYQQSLDQGLQFLIQYYNGEERAKGNILERFSAQQFPDLHSELNLSSLELGDSALYFCASSGGAPGEQFFGPGTRLTVL.

The chain combines TRBV20-1 with TRBJ2-1; D is possibly TRBD2 (5 bases). V was shortened by 0 bases and J by 9 bases, with 18 bases between the two germline ends. Germline CDR1 is DFQATT and CDR2 is SNEGSKA (reference sequence). The CDR3 contains 15 residues. CDR3 bases: TGCAGTGCTAGAGATCCCCGGACTGCTGACGGTGAGCAGTTCTTC. Protein: CSARDPRTADGEQFF.

The chain links TRBV6-6 to TRBJ2-5; 13 bases agree with TRBD2. J gave up 5 bases and V 6 bases, and 18 bases lay outside the gene matches. Germline-derived CDR1 and CDR2 are MNHNY and SVGAGI (reference sequence). The CDR3 is made up of 19 amino acids. CDR3 protein: CASSHASGLAGDSMETQYF. CDR3 sequence (DNA): TGTGCCAGCAGCCACGCCTCAGGACTAGCGGGGGACTCGATGGAGACCCAGTACTTC.

In this sample, this clonotype turned up a few times. The V call is TRBV2, the J call TRBJ2-7; D not resolved. This CDR3 spans 14 amino acids. With 7 bases removed from V and 4 bases from J, the gap between germline ends came to 17 bases. The germline gives CDR1 SNHLY, CDR2 FYNNEI. DNA for the CDR3: TGTGCCAGCACCGTGGGTAGCTCCTATTACGAGCAGTACTTC. Residues: CASTVGSSYYEQYF.

This clonotype was found a few times. The chain carries TRBV29-1 and TRBJ2-5, with TRBD2 as a possible D gene (6 bases). Germline CDR1 SQVTM, CDR2 ANQGSEA. CDR3 length: 14 residues. Trimming left V 3 bases short and J 6 bases short, with 17 bases between. This CDR3 is CSVDWRGLGKTQYF. The CDR3 coding sequence is TGCAGCGTTGATTGGCGGGGCCTGGGAAAGACCCAGTACTTC.

This chain connects TRBV2 to TRBJ2-5; possibly TRBD2 for D (6 bases). Trimming cost V 3 bases and J 1 base, with 12 bases left between them. The CDR3 runs 15 residues. Germline CDR1 and CDR2: SNHLY and FYNNEI. The CDR3 loop reads CASSEGRGRQETQYF. CDR3 in DNA: TGTGCCAGCAGTGAGGGGCGGGGCCGCCAAGAGACCCAGTACTTC.

V gene TRBV6-2 or TRBV6-3 combines with J gene TRBJ2-5; no reliable D call. The CDR3 length is 14 residues. Germline V gene data show CDR1 as MNHEY and CDR2 as SVGEGT. V shed 4 bases and J shed 1 base, with 10 bases lying between them. CDR3 protein: CASSSRRIQETQYF. CDR3 DNA: TGTGCCAGCAGTTCAAGAAGGATCCAAGAGACCCAGTACTTC.

This clonotype was seen a handful of times. This rearrangement joins TRBV5-1 to TRBJ2-3; D is possibly TRBD1 (5 bases). CDR1 SGHRS and CDR2 YFSETQ come from the germline V gene. V was clipped by 4 bases and J by 5 bases, with 14 bases between them. The CDR3 is 14 residues long. DNA of the CDR3: TGCGCCAGCAGCCCAGAAGGGGTGGAAGATACGCAGTATTTT. Its translation is CASSPEGVEDTQYF.

V gene TRBV2 combines with J gene TRBJ2-5; the D is unclear. Trimming left V 6 bases short and J 5 bases short, with 7 bases between. CDR3 size: 11 residues. The germline gives CDR1 SNHLY, CDR2 FYNNEI. CDR3: CASRLEETQYF. The DNA for the CDR3 is TGTGCCAGCAGGTTAGAGGAGACCCAGTACTTC. Full variable domain (missing parts from reference TRBV2 and TRBJ2-5): EPEVTQTPSHQVTQMGQEVILRCVPISNHLYFYWYRQILGQKVEFLVSFYNNEISEKSEIFDDQFSVERPDGSNFTLKIRSTKLEDSAMYFCASRLEETQYFGPGTRLLVL.

The genes are TRBV24-1 and TRBJ2-5; D remains unclear. Trimming took off 7 bases at V and 5 bases at J, with 7 bases between the two ends. Germline-derived CDR1 and CDR2 are KGHDR and SFDVKD. This CDR3 comprises 11 residues. The CDR3 bases are TGTGCCACCAGCGAAGGGGAGACCCAGTACTTC. Encoded protein: CATSEGETQYF.

This clonotype showed up just a few times. The chain employs TRBV5-1 and TRBJ1-2; 7 nucleotides agree with TRBD1. Trimming cost V 8 bases and J 4 bases; bases outside gene matches: 8. This CDR3 is 13 amino acids long. Germline lookup yields CDR1 SGHRS and CDR2 YFSETQ. This CDR3 reads CASSTGTLYGYTF. The CDR3, as DNA: TGCGCCAGTTCGACAGGGACCCTCTATGGCTACACCTTC.

This clonotype appeared a few times. The V and J genes are TRBV9 and TRBJ1-6, with 8 bases identical to TRBD1. The CDR3 loop spans 14 amino acids. After removal of 4 bases from V and 9 bases from J, the junction contained 6 bases not matched to a gene. Germline values: CDR1 SGDLS, CDR2 YYNGEE. The DNA for the CDR3 is TGTGCCAGCAGCTTAGGACAGGGCCCTTCACCCCTCCACTTT. Translating gives CASSLGQGPSPLHF. Full variable domain (remainder filled in from reference TRBV9 and TRBJ1-6): DSGVTQTPKHLITATGQRVTLRCSPRSGDLSVYWYQQSLDQGLQFLIQYYNGEERAKGNILERFSAQQFPDLHSELNLSSLELGDSALYFCASSLGQGPSPLHFGNGTRLTVT.

This chain connects TRBV12-3 or TRBV12-4 to TRBJ1-5; D perhaps matches TRBD1 (5 bases). Trimming shortened V by 6 bases and J by 6 bases, and 18 bases separated the two germline ends. The CDR3 runs to 15 residues. The CDR3 protein is CASSQMGGGGQPQHF. The CDR3 region has the DNA TGTGCCAGCAGCCAGATGGGGGGAGGAGGTCAGCCCCAGCATTTT.

V and J are TRBV18 and TRBJ1-1; possible D gene TRBD1, 6 bases. CDR1 is KGHSH and CDR2 is LQKENI in the germline V gene. The CDR3 runs 14 residues. Between the trimmed V and J ends, which lost 5 bases and 2 bases, there was a span of 12 bases. The CDR3 region is CASSARTENTEAFF. The DNA for the CDR3 is TGTGCCAGCTCAGCCCGGACAGAAAACACTGAAGCTTTCTTT.

This clonotype was counted only a few times. CDR3: CASSLSWGDTQYF. The CDR3 coding sequence is TGTGCCAGCAGTTTATCCTGGGGGGATACGCAGTATTTT. The rearrangement uses TRBV27 and TRBJ2-3; D may match TRBD1 or TRBD2 (5 bases each). Deletions cut 0 bases from V and 6 bases from J, with 7 bases between. The CDR3 length is 13 residues. CDR1 and CDR2 from the germline V gene are MNHEY and SMNVEV (reference sequence).

The chain has TRBV4-1 and TRBJ2-7; 9 bases agree with TRBD1. The CDR3 spans 15 residues. CDR1 and CDR2 from the germline V gene are MGHRA and YSYEKL. The V gene end was trimmed by 4 bases and the J gene end by 2 bases; junction bases not matched to a gene: 6. Written as DNA, the CDR3 is TGCGCCAGCAGCCCCGACCGGGACAGGGCCTACGAGCAGTACGTC. It codes for CASSPDRDRAYEQYV.

The chain couples TRBV28 to TRBJ2-2; 8 positions agree with TRBD1. The trim removed 6 bases at V and 1 base at J, leaving 1 base unmatched. This CDR3 region has 14 residues. Per germline, CDR1 MDHEN and CDR2 SYDVKM. Here the CDR3 reads CASRGQVNTGELFF. The CDR3, as DNA: TGTGCCAGCAGGGGACAGGTGAACACCGGGGAGCTGTTTTTT.

The chain links TRBV24-1 to TRBJ2-1; 7 bases map to TRBD1. CDR1 is KGHDR, CDR2 SFDVKD, per germline. This CDR3 comprises 15 residues. Trimming removed 3 bases from V and 6 bases from J; junction bases left unmatched: 7. The DNA of the CDR3 is TGTGCCACCAGTGATAGACAGGGTTTTCTCAATGAGCAGTTCTTC. Amino acids: CATSDRQGFLNEQFF.

The chain uses TRBV6-6 and TRBJ2-5, with D tentatively TRBD1 or TRBD2 (5 bases each). Per germline, CDR1 MNHNY and CDR2 SVGAGI (reference sequence). This CDR3 has 11 residues. The CDR3 here is CASGRAETQYF. The CDR3 bases are TGTGCGAGCGGCAGGGCAGAGACCCAGTACTTC.

The chain uses TRBV20-1 and TRBJ2-3; 9 nucleotides agree with TRBD2. After removal of 5 bases from V and 4 bases from J, the junction contained 7 bases not matched to a gene. Germline CDR1 reads DFQATT; CDR2 reads SNEGSKA (reference sequence). The CDR3 consists of 14 residues. The CDR3 coding sequence is TGCAGTGCTCCCACTAGCGGGTGGGCAGATACGCAGTATTTT. The encoded protein is CSAPTSGWADTQYF.

The chain recombines TRBV29-1 with TRBJ1-1; D unresolved. Trimming stripped 4 bases from V and 1 base from J, with 13 bases between. Per germline, CDR1 SQVTM and CDR2 ANQGSEA. This CDR3 is built from 14 residues. CDR3 in DNA: TGCAGCGTTGGCACGACCTCGCGGAACACTGAAGCTTTCTTT. It specifies CSVGTTSRNTEAFF.